This T cell receptor beta chain came from a study of blood T cell repertoires in COVID-19. Data came from immunoSEQ multiplex PCR; TCRdb stores just in-frame clones and leaves some out. The sample includes a few hundred thousand clones, roughly 83% of them seen just once. The CDR3 is made up of 15 amino acids. The germline CDR1 and CDR2 sequences are SGHKS and YYEKEE (reference sequence). After removal of 2 bases from V and 0 bases from J, the junction contained 2 bases not matched to a gene. The source of this sequence is a man in his sixties who had recovered from COVID-19. The sequenced sample was peripheral blood. This rearrangement joins TRBV5-5 to TRBJ2-1; 7 bases line up with TRBD2. CDR3 DNA sequence: TGTGCCAGCAGCTTAGGCGGGGGCTCCTACAATGAGCAGTTCTTC. Amino acid sequence: CASSLGGGSYNEQFF.